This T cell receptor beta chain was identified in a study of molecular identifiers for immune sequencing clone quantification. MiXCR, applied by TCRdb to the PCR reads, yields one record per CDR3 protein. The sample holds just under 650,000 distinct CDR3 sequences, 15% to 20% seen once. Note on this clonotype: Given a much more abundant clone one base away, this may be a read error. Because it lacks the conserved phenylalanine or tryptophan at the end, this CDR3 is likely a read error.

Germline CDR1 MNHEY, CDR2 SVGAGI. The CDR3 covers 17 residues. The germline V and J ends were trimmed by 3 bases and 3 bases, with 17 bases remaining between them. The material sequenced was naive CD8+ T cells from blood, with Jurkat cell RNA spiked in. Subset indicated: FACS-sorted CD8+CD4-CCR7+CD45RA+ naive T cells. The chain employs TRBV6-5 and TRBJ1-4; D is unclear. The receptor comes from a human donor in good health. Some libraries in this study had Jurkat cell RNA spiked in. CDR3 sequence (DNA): TGTGCCAGCAGTTATCTTAAGGAGAATCCCTCTAATGAAAAACTGTTTCTT. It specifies CASSYLKENPSNEKLFL.